The clone carrying this TCR beta chain came up a few times. The data derive from a study of blood T cell repertoires in COVID-19. Study summary: Spain, Italy and the United States supplied samples that represented acute and convalescent COVID-19. Sources were T cells, B-cell-depleted T cells, or PBMCs; the material itself was cDNA or gDNA.

In the authors' methods: Nucleated cell number was recorded as an estimate derived from reference gene primer amplification. Assay used: immunoSEQ multiplex PCR; TCRdb lists only in-frame clones, some missing. V and J calls and clone size are those listed in that table; D and trimming were worked out from the DNA. This table holds under 100,000 clones, approximately 90% found once. The CDR3 sequence is 16 residues long. V was shortened by 4 bases and J by 7 bases, with 21 bases between the two germline ends. Germline lookup yields CDR1 SGHKS and CDR2 YYEKEE (reference sequence). This sequence joins TRBV5-5 and TRBJ1-5; D is ambiguous. The sequenced sample was peripheral blood. This clonotype was sampled from a man aged 50-60 years with active COVID-19. CDR3 in amino acids: CASSPHWSQEGQPQHF. The CDR3 DNA reads as TGTGCCAGCAGCCCCCACTGGAGCCAGGAGGGACAGCCCCAGCATTTT.